These T cell receptor beta chains were read from a single sample in a study of shared clonotypes between healthy human individuals. Produced via immunoSEQ multiplex PCR; TCRdb's table is partial and in-frame only. Altogether around 2,100,000 clones are present, over 85% being singletons, with the ten largest covering more than 0.95%. The sample was naive CD8+ T cells sorted from blood. The source of these receptors is a man aged 18-30 years in good health. Both conserved end residues are part of each CDR3. Each record gives: clone size, D gene, J gene, CDR3 length, V gene, CDR3 DNA, CDR3 protein. A D gene is named only where the DNA matches it firmly. Not all rows give a size; the values are once, few, many and, for expanded clones, a class.

>NA|TRBD1|TRBJ2-7|14|TRBV5-8
TGTGCCAGCACCCACGGACAGGGGCTGTTCGAGCAGTACTTC
CASTHGQGLFEQYF
>NA|TRBD1|TRBJ2-5|16|TRBV19
TGTGCCAGTAGTCCTCCGGGACAGGTAAGTCAAGAGACCCAGTACTTC
CASSPPGQVSQETQYF
>NA|NA|TRBJ1-1|16|TRBV15
TGTGCCACCAGCAGAGGGATGCAGGGCCCCCTATCTCAAGCTTTCTTT
CATSRGMQGPLSQAFF
>NA|TRBD2|TRBJ2-5|16|TRBV2
TGTGCCAGCAGTCCCCGGGAGGGCAGAGACCAAGAGACCCAGTACTTC
CASSPREGRDQETQYF
>NA|TRBD2|TRBJ2-7|14|TRBV19
TGTGCCAGTAGTCCGGGACTACCGCCGAACGAGCAGTACTTC
CASSPGLPPNEQYF
>once|NA|TRBJ1-1|14|TRBV19
TGTGCCAGTAGTATATGGGGTACGAACACTGAAGCTTTCTTT
CASSIWGTNTEAFF
>NA|NA|TRBJ2-2|12|TRBV9
TGTGCCAGCAGCCCCCCCACCGGGGAGCTGTTTTTT
CASSPPTGELFF
>NA|NA|TRBJ2-5|13|TRBV7-9
TGTGCCAGCAAAAGTCAGGGGGGAGAGACCCAGTACTTC
CASKSQGGETQYF
>NA|NA|TRBJ1-1|18|TRBV4-1
TGCGCCAGCAGCCAAGAGACTAGGGGAAAGGGCATGAACACTGAAGCTTTCTTT
CASSQETRGKGMNTEAFF
>once|NA|TRBJ2-3|13|TRBV7-6
TGTGCCAGCAGCTTTGAGAGCACAGATACGCAGTATTTT
CASSFESTDTQYF
>NA|NA|TRBJ1-6|13|TRBV29-1
TGCACCATTATGACAGGCAATAATTCACCCCTCCACTTT
CTIMTGNNSPLHF